Below, 26 T cell receptor beta chains from the same sample are listed, as sequenced in a study of T-cell reconstitution after alpha-beta-depleted transplantation in children. The TCRbeta library was prepared with unique molecular identifiers. TCRdb fed the PCR reads into MiXCR, producing one record per CDR3 protein. The table records roughly 300,000 distinct CDR3 sequences, approximately 10% of them present only once. This specimen consisted of peripheral blood, obtained 180 days after TCRalphabeta/CD19-depleted stem cell transplant. All receptors come from a male patient between 2 and 15 years old who had a stem cell transplant for chronic granulomatous disease, so the T cells may come from the graft donor.

This rearrangement joins TRBV18 to TRBJ2-4; weak D call: TRBD1 (5 bases). V shed 0 bases and J shed 1 base, with 13 bases lying between them. There are 17 residues in the CDR3. Germline assignment: CDR1 KGHSH and CDR2 LQKENI. The CDR3 spells CASSPPQGKEAKNIQYF. The CDR3 DNA sequence: TGTGCCAGCTCACCACCCCAGGGAAAGGAGGCCAAAAACATTCAGTACTTC. Complete variable domain (other parts from reference TRBV18 and TRBJ2-4): NAGVMQNPRHLVRRRGQEARLRCSPMKGHSHVYWYRQLPEEGLKFMVYLQKENIIDESGMPKERFSAEFPKEGPSILRIQQVVRGDSAAYFCASSPPQGKEAKNIQYFGAGTRLSVL.

CDR3 sequence: CASSQVGQQTYEQYF. The CDR3 DNA reads TGTGCCAGCAGCCAAGTTGGCCAGCAGACCTACGAGCAGTACTTC. The chain is built from TRBV4-2 and TRBJ2-7; D is unclear. The CDR3 covers 15 residues. CDR1 and CDR2 (germline): LGHNA, YNFKEQ. V dropped 1 base and J dropped 2 bases, with 12 bases sitting between them.

Comments on this clonotype: The limits of the CDR3 on the DNA are not certain, so only TCRdb's listed CDR3 is given. The chain links TRBV7-1 to TRBJ1-2. TRBV7-1 is placed among ORFs of uncertain function. Inclusive of both ends, the CDR3 amounts to 21 amino acids. CDR3 residues: CVRSLPRQIPNYGYTFGGYTF.

Many counts were recorded for this clonotype. This chain joins TRBV6-5 and TRBJ2-3; D is ambiguous. V was cut by 5 bases and J by 5 bases, with 20 bases left in between. This CDR3 spans 16 amino acids. Germline V CDR1 and CDR2: MNHEY, SVGAGI. The CDR3 is CASSPTKGTAKDTQYF. CDR3 DNA: TGTGCCAGCAGTCCGACGAAGGGTACGGCAAAAGATACGCAGTATTTT.

The table lists this clonotype with many counts. This chain joins TRBV27 and TRBJ2-3; 7 bases line up with TRBD1. This CDR3 has 15 residues. Trimming took 5 bases from V and 6 from J; bases not matched to a gene: 11. CDR1 MNHEY and CDR2 SMNVEV come from the germline V gene (reference sequence). The CDR3 loop reads CASSLGDRRLDTQYF. As DNA, the CDR3 is TGTGCCAGCAGTCTTGGGGACAGAAGATTGGATACGCAGTATTTT.

This clonotype was detected once. The genes are TRBV2 and TRBJ1-3; D not resolved. The V and J ends lost 1 base and 10 bases respectively, with 8 bases between them. This CDR3 contains 12 residues. CDR1 and CDR2 (germline): SNHLY, FYNNEI. CDR3 DNA: TGTGCCAGCAGTGAAGGGGCGAGAACCATATATTTT. It yields the protein CASSEGARTIYF.

This clonotype has just a few counts. V and J are TRBV18 and TRBJ2-4; D unclear. V was clipped by 3 bases and J by 9 bases, with 9 bases between them. This CDR3 is built from 12 residues. Per germline, CDR1 KGHSH and CDR2 LQKENI. CDR3 bases: TGTGCCAGCTCACCTCTCAACGGCATTCAGTACTTC. It is translated as CASSPLNGIQYF.

There are many counts of this clonotype. The chain combines TRBV11-2 with TRBJ2-7; 7 bases map to TRBD1. Trimming took 2 bases from V and 3 from J; bases not matched to a gene: 4. The CDR3 contains 14 residues. Germline CDR1 is SGHAT and CDR2 is FQNNGV. CDR3 DNA: TGTGCCAGCAGCTTACGGGACAGCATCTACGAGCAGTACTTC. The encoded protein is CASSLRDSIYEQYF.

This clonotype was counted ten times or more. The V and J genes are TRBV28 and TRBJ1-3; TRBD1 agrees at 11 bases. Per germline, CDR1 MDHEN and CDR2 SYDVKM. The V segment lost 2 bases and the J segment 3 bases; nucleotides outside the gene matches: 3. This CDR3 contains 16 residues. The CDR3 DNA is TGTGCCAGCAGTTTAACGGACAGGGGGCTTGGAAACACCATATATTTT. Translated, it gives CASSLTDRGLGNTIYF.

This clonotype appeared many times. V usage is TRBV29-1 and J usage is TRBJ1-1; D possibly corresponds to TRBD1 (5 bases). Germline CDR1 is SQVTM and CDR2 is ANQGSEA. The V and J ends lost 7 bases and 1 base respectively, with 10 bases between them. This CDR3 has 12 amino acids. This CDR3 reads CSGGTENTEAFF. The CDR3 DNA follows: TGCAGCGGAGGGACCGAGAACACTGAAGCTTTCTTT.

This clonotype was counted many times. The genes are TRBV27 and TRBJ1-5; D is unresolved. V lost 8 bases, J lost 1 base, and 6 bases lay in between. The CDR3 extends over 12 amino acids. Germline V gene sequence: CDR1 MNHEY, CDR2 SMNVEV (reference sequence). The CDR3 loop reads CASGLSNQPQHF. CDR3 coding DNA: TGTGCCAGCGGACTAAGCAATCAGCCCCAGCATTTT.

Ten or more counts support this clonotype. This chain joins TRBV5-5 and TRBJ2-7; either TRBD1 or TRBD2 may supply D (5 bases each). Germline V lookup: CDR1 SGHKS, CDR2 YYEKEE (reference sequence). V lost 7 bases to trimming and J lost 7 bases, with 24 bases between them. This CDR3 is 15 amino acids long. The CDR3 nucleotides read TGTGCCAGCCAAACTCCGGGACCCTCCACGGGGGAGCAGTACTTC. Encoded protein: CASQTPGPSTGEQYF.

This clonotype was seen ten or more times. The chain combines TRBV4-1 with TRBJ2-5; TRBD2 matches 13 bases. Germline values: CDR1 MGHRA, CDR2 YSYEKL. Trimming at V came to 3 bases and at J to 4 bases, leaving 2 bases not matched to a gene. The CDR3 length is 15 residues. Written as DNA, the CDR3 is TGCGCCAGCAGCCAGGGACTAGCGGGAATAGAGACCCAGTACTTC. Protein: CASSQGLAGIETQYF.

This clonotype was counted at least ten times. V usage is TRBV6-5 and J usage is TRBJ2-1, with D maybe TRBD2 (6 bases). The germline V and J ends were trimmed by 4 bases and 7 bases, with 17 bases remaining between them. This CDR3 region has 15 residues. Germline loops: CDR1 MNHEY, CDR2 SVGAGI. CDR3 region: CASSLGSAGYNEQFF. CDR3 sequence (DNA): TGTGCCAGCAGTTTAGGGTCTGCGGGGTATAATGAGCAGTTCTTC.

The V call is TRBV20-1, the J call TRBJ1-3, with D maybe TRBD1 (6 bases). Germline CDR1 reads DFQATT; CDR2 reads SNEGSKA (reference sequence). V was clipped by 6 bases and J by 12 bases, with 24 bases between them. This CDR3 contains 14 residues. CDR3 in amino acids: CSAGGRGSGHSIYF. CDR3 coding DNA: TGCAGTGCAGGGGGGCGGGGGTCTGGACACAGCATATATTTT.

This clonotype was seen ten or more times. CDR3 DNA sequence: TGCAGTGCTAGAGAAAGCCAGGGATCCTATAATTCACCCCTCCACTTT. This encodes CSARESQGSYNSPLHF. The chain recombines TRBV20-1 with TRBJ1-6; D perhaps matches TRBD1 (5 bases). Trimming shortened V by 0 bases and J by 1 base, and 10 bases separated the two germline ends. There are 16 residues in the CDR3. From germline, CDR1 is DFQATT and CDR2 SNEGSKA (reference sequence).

The table lists this clonotype with many counts. The chain couples TRBV12-5 to TRBJ2-2; D remains unclear. The germline CDR1 and CDR2 sequences are LGHNT and FRNRAP. The CDR3 is 12 amino acids. V dropped 3 bases and J dropped 5 bases, with 4 bases sitting between them. CDR3 amino acids: CASGFQTGELFF. The CDR3 DNA reads as TGTGCTAGTGGTTTTCAGACCGGGGAGCTGTTTTTT.

This clonotype was found many times. The V and J genes are TRBV6-5 and TRBJ2-7; 7 positions agree with TRBD1. CDR1 is MNHEY, CDR2 SVGAGI, per germline. Germline trimming cut 6 bases from V and 2 bases from J; bases unmatched to any gene: 10. The CDR3 is 15 amino acids. DNA for the CDR3: TGTGCCAGCAGAACTCGCCTGACAGGGACCTACGAGCAGTACTTC. It translates to CASRTRLTGTYEQYF.

This clonotype was picked up many times. The V gene is TRBV20-1, the J gene TRBJ2-1, with 10 positions matching TRBD1. V was pared by 5 bases and J by 4 bases, with 5 bases of the junction left unmatched. In germline, CDR1 is DFQATT, CDR2 SNEGSKA (reference sequence). CDR3 length: 14 residues. The CDR3 region is CSAPGTGVYNEQFF. CDR3 bases: TGCAGTGCTCCCGGGACAGGGGTATACAATGAGCAGTTCTTC.

This clonotype was recorded many times. The chain employs TRBV6-5 and TRBJ1-2; TRBD1 might be the D (6 bases). CDR3 length: 13 amino acids. Germline CDR1 is MNHEY and CDR2 is SVGAGI. The V and J ends lost 7 bases and 4 bases respectively, with 13 bases between them. In DNA, the CDR3 is TGTGCCAGCATCCGGACAGCTACCTATGGCTACACCTTC. It is translated as CASIRTATYGYTF.

This clonotype has ten or more counts. The rearrangement uses TRBV7-2 and TRBJ2-1; D is possibly TRBD1 (7 bases). Looked up from germline, CDR1 is SGHTA and CDR2 is FQGNSA. Trimming left V 5 bases short and J 4 bases short, with 18 bases between. The CDR3 is 16 amino acids. CDR3 sequence reads: CASSTQQGTPYNEQFF. The CDR3 nucleotides read TGTGCCAGCAGCACCCAACAGGGGACTCCATACAATGAGCAGTTCTTC. The full variable domain, its missing parts supplied by reference TRBV7-2 and TRBJ2-1, is GAGVSQSPSNKVTEKGKDVELRCDPISGHTALYWYRQSLGQGLEFLIYFQGNSAPDKSGLPSDRFSAERTGGSVSTLTIQRTQQEDSAVYLCASSTQQGTPYNEQFFGPGTRLTVL.

This clonotype came up many times. The chain couples TRBV15 to TRBJ2-2; a possible D gene is TRBD2 (5 bases). This CDR3 spans 13 amino acids. CDR1 LNHNV and CDR2 YYDKDF come from the germline V gene (reference sequence). The V end lost 6 bases, the J end lost 6 bases, and 11 bases lay between the germline ends. CDR3 protein: CATRYGGAGELFF. As DNA, the CDR3 is TGTGCCACCAGGTACGGAGGCGCCGGGGAGCTGTTTTTT.

This clonotype was recorded at least ten times. V gene TRBV20-1 combines with J gene TRBJ2-3, with D maybe TRBD2 (5 bases). The germline V and J ends were trimmed by 3 bases and 2 bases, with 21 bases remaining between them. CDR3 size: 17 residues. Germline V lookup: CDR1 DFQATT, CDR2 SNEGSKA (reference sequence). CDR3 in amino acids: CSASPPNIASHTDTQYF. DNA for the CDR3: TGCAGTGCTAGTCCCCCAAACATAGCGTCACACACAGATACGCAGTATTTT.

This clonotype was observed many times. The V and J genes are TRBV20-1 and TRBJ2-2, with D uncertain. This CDR3 contains 14 residues. V was clipped by 3 bases and J by 0 bases, with 8 bases between them. The germline CDR1 and CDR2 sequences are DFQATT and SNEGSKA (reference sequence). The CDR3 here is CSASLSANTGELFF. The CDR3 nucleotides are TGCAGTGCTAGCCTGAGCGCGAACACCGGGGAGCTGTTTTTT.

This chain uses TRBV29-1 with TRBJ2-1, with 10 positions matching TRBD2. The length of the CDR3 is 15 residues. Unmatched junction bases numbered 10, after V lost 3 bases and J lost 8 bases. Germline CDR1 SQVTM, CDR2 ANQGSEA. The CDR3 region is CSVDGLAGVFDEQFF. CDR3 DNA sequence: TGCAGCGTTGATGGCCTAGCGGGAGTGTTTGATGAGCAGTTCTTC.

Details on this clonotype: A single base separates this from a much larger clone, so it may be a read error. This sequence joins TRBV12-3 or TRBV12-4 and TRBJ2-7; D may be TRBD2 (7 bases). This CDR3 has 14 amino acids. In DNA, the CDR3 is TGTGCCAGCAGGCAGAGGCGCGGGGGCTACGAGCACTACTTC. Its protein is CASRQRRGGYEHYF.